A single count supports the clone carrying this T cell receptor beta chain. V was trimmed by 10 bases and J by 0 bases, leaving 12 bases between them. The CDR3 contains 13 residues. From germline, CDR1 is LNHDA and CDR2 SQIVND (reference sequence). These data belong to a study of blood T cell repertoires in COVID-19. Per the study methods: Amplification of reference gene primers provided the estimated nucleated cell counts. Repertoires were generated with immunoSEQ multiplex PCR, while TCRdb's copy carries only in-frame clones and drops some. The V and J calls and clone size come from that table; D and trimming were worked out from the DNA. The sample carries about 230,000 clones, 86% recorded once. Recruited during active infection, patients (from Seattle) were subsequently followed longitudinally.

The V gene is TRBV19, the J gene TRBJ2-5; TRBD1 might be the D (6 bases). The source of this sequence is a man in his fifties or sixties with COVID-19, enrolled during active disease. The sample comprised peripheral blood. The CDR3 here is CATSTGNQETQYF. The CDR3 DNA follows: TGTGCCACCTCGACAGGAAACCAAGAGACCCAGTACTTC.